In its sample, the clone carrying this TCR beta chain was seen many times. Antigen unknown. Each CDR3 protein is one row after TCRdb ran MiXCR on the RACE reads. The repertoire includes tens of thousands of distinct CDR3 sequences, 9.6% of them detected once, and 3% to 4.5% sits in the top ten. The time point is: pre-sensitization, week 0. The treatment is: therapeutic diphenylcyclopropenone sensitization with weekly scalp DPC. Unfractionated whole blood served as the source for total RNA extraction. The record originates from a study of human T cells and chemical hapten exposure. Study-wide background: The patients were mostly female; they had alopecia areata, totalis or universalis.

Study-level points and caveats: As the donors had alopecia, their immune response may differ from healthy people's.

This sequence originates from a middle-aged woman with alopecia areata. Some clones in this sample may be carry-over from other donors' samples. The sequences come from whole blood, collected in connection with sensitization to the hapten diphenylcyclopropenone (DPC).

The CDR3 reads CASSNSRDSRYEQYF. The CDR3 nucleotides are TGTGCCAGCAGCAACTCCCGGGACAGTAGGTACGAGCAGTACTTC. The chain uses TRBV12-3 or TRBV12-4 and TRBJ2-7, with 7 bases matching TRBD1. Trimming removed 6 bases from V and 4 bases from J; junction bases left unmatched: 12. This CDR3 is built from 15 residues.